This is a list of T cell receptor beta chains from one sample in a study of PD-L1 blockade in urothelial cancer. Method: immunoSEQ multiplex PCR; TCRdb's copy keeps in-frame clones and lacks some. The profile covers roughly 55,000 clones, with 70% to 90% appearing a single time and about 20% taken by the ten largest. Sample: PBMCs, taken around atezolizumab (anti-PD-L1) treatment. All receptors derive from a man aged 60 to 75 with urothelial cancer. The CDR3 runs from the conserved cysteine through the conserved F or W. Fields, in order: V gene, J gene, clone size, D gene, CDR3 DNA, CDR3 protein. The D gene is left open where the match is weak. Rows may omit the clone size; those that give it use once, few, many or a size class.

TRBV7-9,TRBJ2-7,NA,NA,TGTGCCAGCAGCTTAGAGGGGCCGAGAAACGAGCAGTACTTC,CASSLEGPRNEQYF
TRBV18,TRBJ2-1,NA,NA,TGTGCCAGCTCACTGATTACCTTAGCGGACCCCTCCTACAATGAGCAGTTCTTC,CASSLITLADPSYNEQFF
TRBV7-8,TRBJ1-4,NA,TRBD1,TGTGCCAGCAGCTTAGGCCCCGGACAGGGGAGTGAAAAACTGTTTTTT,CASSLGPGQGSEKLFF
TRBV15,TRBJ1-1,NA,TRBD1,TGTGCCACCAGCAGAGCCGGGACAGGGGTAACTGAAGCTTTCTTT,CATSRAGTGVTEAFF
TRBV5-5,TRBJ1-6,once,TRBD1,TGTGCCAGCAGCCCGAGGACAGGGCAAAATTCACCCCTCCACTTT,CASSPRTGQNSPLHF
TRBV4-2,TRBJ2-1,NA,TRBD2,TGTGCCAGCAGCCAAACCCAAATGGAGCGGGGTAGAAGGGGCAATGAGCAGTTCTTC,CASSQTQMERGRRGNEQFF
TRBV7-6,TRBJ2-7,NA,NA,TGTGCCAGCAGCCAACGGGACACCGAGCAGTACTTC,CASSQRDTEQYF
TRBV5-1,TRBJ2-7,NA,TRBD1,TGCGCCAGCAGCGACTCAAACCAGGGGGTAACCTCCTACGAGCAGTACTTC,CASSDSNQGVTSYEQYF
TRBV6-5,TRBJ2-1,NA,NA,TGTGCCAGCAGTTCCCCCCCATTGATTACGGGTGAGCAGTTCTTC,CASSSPPLITGEQFF
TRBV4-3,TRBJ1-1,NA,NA,TGCGCCAGCAGCCTGGACTTACTGATAAACACTGAAGCTTTCTTT,CASSLDLLINTEAFF
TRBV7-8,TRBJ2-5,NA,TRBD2,TGTGCCAGCAGCTTAGCCGGGACTAGGGTTGAGACCCAGTACTTC,CASSLAGTRVETQYF
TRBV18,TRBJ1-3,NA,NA,TGTGCCAGCTCACTTTCAGGACAAAACTCTGGAAACACCATATATTTT,CASSLSGQNSGNTIYF
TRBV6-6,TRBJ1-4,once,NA,TGTGCCAGCAGAGTGACCCAAGCGATTGGTAGGGAAAAACTGTTTTTT,CASRVTQAIGREKLFF
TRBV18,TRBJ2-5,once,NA,TGTGCCAGCTCACCCCCCGGGGGAAAAGAGACCCAGTACTTC,CASSPPGGKETQYF
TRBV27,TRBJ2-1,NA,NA,TGTGCCAGCAGTTTAGATTCAGGTTACAATGAGCAGTTCTTC,CASSLDSGYNEQFF
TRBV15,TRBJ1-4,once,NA,TGTGCCACCAGCAGAGATTCGGAGGTTCACGGGGAAAAACTGTTTTTT,CATSRDSEVHGEKLFF
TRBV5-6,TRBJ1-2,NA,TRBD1,TGTGCCAGCAGCGCAACAGGGGGCGGCTATGGCTACACCTTC,CASSATGGGYGYTF
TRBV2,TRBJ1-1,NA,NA,TGTGCCAGCAACCCTGGGAGAGGAAGCATGAACACTGAAGCTTTCTTT,CASNPGRGSMNTEAFF
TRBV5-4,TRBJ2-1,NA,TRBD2,TGTGCCAGCAGCTTGGAACTAGCGGGGGATAATGAGCAGTTCTTC,CASSLELAGDNEQFF
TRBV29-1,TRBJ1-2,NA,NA,TGCAGCGTTGAGATTCCGGCAGGCTATGGCTACACCTTC,CSVEIPAGYGYTF
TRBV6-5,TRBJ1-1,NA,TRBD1,TGTGCCAGCAGTTATAGGGACAGGGGGCTGGAGTGGGTTTTT,CASSYRDRGLEWVF
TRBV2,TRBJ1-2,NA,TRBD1,TGTGCCAGCACTCCGGACAGGGGGCGAGTCGGCTACACCTTC,CASTPDRGRVGYTF
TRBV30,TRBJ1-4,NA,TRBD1,TGTGCCTGGAGTACGGCAGGGGGCTTGTATGAAAAACTGTTTTTT,CAWSTAGGLYEKLFF
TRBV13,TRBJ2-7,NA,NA,TGTGCCAGCAGCTACCGGGACACCCCATACGAGCAGTACTTC,CASSYRDTPYEQYF
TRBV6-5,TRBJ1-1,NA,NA,TGTGCCAGCAGTCCGCGGGGGGGCGGGTACACTGAAGCTTTCTTT,CASSPRGGGYTEAFF
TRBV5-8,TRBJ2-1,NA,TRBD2,TGTGCCGGCGGAGCGGGGAAGCAGTTCTTC,CAGGAGKQFF
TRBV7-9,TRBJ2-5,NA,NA,TGTGCCAGCAGCTTAGGACAGGCGTACCAAGAGACCCAGTACTTC,CASSLGQAYQETQYF
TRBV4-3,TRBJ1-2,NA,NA,TGCGCCAGCAGCCGCAGACTTAACTATGGCTACACCTTC,CASSRRLNYGYTF
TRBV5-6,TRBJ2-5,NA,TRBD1,TGTGCCAGCAGCGGGGGACAGGGGTCGACACAGACCCAGTACTTC,CASSGGQGSTQTQYF
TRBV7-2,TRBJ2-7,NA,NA,TGTGCCAGCAGCCAGGGTCGGCCTTACGAGCAGTACTTC,CASSQGRPYEQYF
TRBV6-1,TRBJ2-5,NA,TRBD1,TGTGCCAGCAGATACAGGGGCTCGGGGGAGACCCAGTACTTC,CASRYRGSGETQYF
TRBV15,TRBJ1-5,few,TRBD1,TGTGCCACCAGCAGAACAGGGGGCAATCAGCCCCAGCATTTT,CATSRTGGNQPQHF
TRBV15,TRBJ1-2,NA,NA,TGTGCCACCAGCAGAGATCTAGCAGGGGTCGGCTACACCTTC,CATSRDLAGVGYTF
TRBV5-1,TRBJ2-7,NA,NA,TGCGCCAGCAGCTTGGACTCCCCGAGCTCCTACGAGCAGTACTTC,CASSLDSPSSYEQYF
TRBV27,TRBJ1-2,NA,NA,TGTGCCAGCAGTTTACATTCGGTTGGCTATGGCTACACCTTC,CASSLHSVGYGYTF
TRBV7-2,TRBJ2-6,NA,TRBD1,TGTGCCAGCAGCGTCGGGACAGGGCCTGGCTCTGGGGCCAACGTCCTGACTTTC,CASSVGTGPGSGANVLTF
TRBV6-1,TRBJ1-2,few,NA,TGTGCCAGCACTTCAGAGGTTTATGGCTACACCTTC,CASTSEVYGYTF
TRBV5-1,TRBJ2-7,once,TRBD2,TGCGCCAGCAGCTCCCTAGCGGGTAAATCCTACGAGCAGTACTTC,CASSSLAGKSYEQYF
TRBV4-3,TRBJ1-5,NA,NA,TGCGCCAGCAGCCAAGATCGCATCCCGGCGGGCAATCAGCCCCAGCATTTT,CASSQDRIPAGNQPQHF
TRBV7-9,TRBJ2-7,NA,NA,TGTGCCAGCAGCTTAATAGGAGGAGCCTACGAGCAGTACTTC,CASSLIGGAYEQYF
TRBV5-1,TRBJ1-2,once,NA,TGCGCCAGCAGCTTGGTGGGGGCTGGCTACACCTTC,CASSLVGAGYTF
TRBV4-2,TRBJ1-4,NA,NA,TGTGCCAGCAGCCAAGAGGTTGTGGGGGCCAAACGGGATGAAAAACTGTTTTTT,CASSQEVVGAKRDEKLFF
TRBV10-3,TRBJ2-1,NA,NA,TGTGCCATCACCGTGAATAGTGAGCAGTTCTTC,CAITVNSEQFF
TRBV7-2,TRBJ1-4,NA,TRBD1,TGTGCCAGCAGCCGGACAGGGAAAGGCTCAACTAATGAAAAACTGTTTTTT,CASSRTGKGSTNEKLFF
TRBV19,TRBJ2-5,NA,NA,TGTGCCAGTACTGCGGGGATCCAAGAGACCCAGTACTTC,CASTAGIQETQYF
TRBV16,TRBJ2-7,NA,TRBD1,TGTGCCAGCAGCCATGGGACAGGGGATGGGGGGGACTACGAGCAGTACTTC,CASSHGTGDGGDYEQYF
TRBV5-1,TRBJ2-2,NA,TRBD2,TGCGCCAGCAGCTCACACCGGACTAGCGGGTCAATGCCCGGGGAGCTGTTTTTT,CASSSHRTSGSMPGELFF
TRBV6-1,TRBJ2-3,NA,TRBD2,TGTGCCAGCAAGTTCGCGGGGGGCACAGATACGCAGTATTTT,CASKFAGGTDTQYF
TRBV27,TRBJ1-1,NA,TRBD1,TGTGCCAGCAGTGCCAGGACAGGGGTCTACACTGAAGCTTTCTTT,CASSARTGVYTEAFF
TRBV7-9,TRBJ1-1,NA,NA,TGTGCCAGCAGCTCTTGGGACACCCGAAAGACTGAAGCTTTCTTT,CASSSWDTRKTEAFF
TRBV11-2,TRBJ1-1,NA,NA,TGTGCCAGCAGCTTATTTGTTGGTACTGCTTTCTTT,CASSLFVGTAFF